This T cell receptor (beta chain) was sequenced in a study of cytomegalovirus exposure and HLA in healthy donors. Regarding this clone: The antigen is undetermined.

Primers: 60 Vbeta forward and 13 Jbeta reverse. This table comes from immunoSEQ multiplex PCR, and its TCRdb copy is limited to in-frame clones, with some not included. The data show some 150,000 clones, with 65% to 85% seen just once and 3% to 4% held by the top ten. The V and J ends lost 1 base and 11 bases respectively, with 22 bases between them. The CDR3 is made up of 16 amino acids. Germline V gives CDR1 MGHRA, CDR2 YSYEKL. Study findings and constraints: The authors listed 180 or so TCR beta chains as cytomegalovirus-associated.

This chain joins TRBV4-1 and TRBJ2-3; a weak D match, TRBD2 (6 bases). The sample was PBMCs. This receptor was obtained from a male donor in good health and CMV-seronegative. The CDR3 is CASSQAGEERGAKQYF. The CDR3 DNA is TGCGCCAGCAGCCAAGCGGGGGAGGAGAGAGGGGCGAAGCAGTATTTT.